The sample holds one count of the clone carrying this T cell receptor beta chain. PCR primers comprised 60 Vbeta and 13 Jbeta primers. Generated by immunoSEQ multiplex PCR, the TCRdb table keeps only in-frame clones and is missing some. The sample records more than 95,000 clones, just over 75% being singletons. V trimming: 5 bases; J trimming: 0 bases; junction bases outside the gene matches: 7. The CDR3 runs to 16 residues. Germline values: CDR1 SGHDT, CDR2 YYEEEE. These data belong to a study of cytomegalovirus exposure and HLA in healthy donors. The chain couples TRBV5-6 to TRBJ2-7; TRBD1 aligns across 11 bases. The receptor comes from a middle-aged man in good health and CMV-seropositive. Source material: PBMCs. The CDR3 loop reads CASSFPGTGGSYEQYF. For the CDR3, the DNA is TGTGCCAGCAGTTTTCCCGGGACAGGGGGCTCCTACGAGCAGTACTTC.